The clone carrying this TCR beta chain has only one observation. Its antigen is as yet unknown. The assay that was used to sequence DNA from cultured CD4+ T cells was the Oncomine TCR Beta short-read assay. A single record per CDR3 protein comes from TCRdb applying MiXCR to the PCR reads. The sample includes 9,500 to 15,000 distinct CDR3 sequences, roughly two fifths of them seen just once. The V segment lost 2 bases and the J segment 4 bases; nucleotides outside the gene matches: 4. CDR1 LGHNA and CDR2 YNFKEQ come from the germline V gene. The CDR3 totals 16 residues. This sample is part of a study of vaccination and CD4 T cells after COVID-19. For the study at large: Two doses of either BNT162b2 or mRNA-1273 vaccine went to participants. Control wells got either CEFX epitopes, HIV-1 Nef peptides, or no peptide at all. Overlapping peptides covering the spike proteins of SARS-CoV-2, HCoV-NL63, HCoV-OC43 and HCoV-229E were added to stimulate cells.

The treatment here: roughly 10-day PBMC culture with coronavirus spike peptide pools or control peptides (ViraFEST assay). IL-2 (around 10 IU/ml) and peptide pools (about 9 ug/ml) were added to cultures of 1.5 million to 2 million PBMCs per well. The chain is built from TRBV4-2 and TRBJ2-5; 13 positions match TRBD2. The sample consisted of cultured CD4+ T cells from blood. This clonotype originated in a human donor with COVID-19. The CDR3 region is CASSQSGTSGVETQYF. DNA of the CDR3: TGTGCCAGCAGCCAATCAGGGACTAGCGGGGTAGAGACCCAGTACTTC.